Sequencing of this T cell receptor (beta chain) was carried out in a study of blood T cell repertoires in COVID-19. Generated by immunoSEQ multiplex PCR, the TCRdb table keeps only in-frame clones and is missing some. Of a few hundred thousand clones detected, roughly 87% appear once; the ten largest clones hold around 0.92%. Trimming took 4 bases from V and 2 from J; bases not matched to a gene: 16. The CDR3 length is 20 residues. The germline V gene has CDR1 LGHDT and CDR2 YNNKEL (reference sequence). Sequencing was performed on PBMCs or T cells enriched from blood (not recorded which). J is TRBJ2-5 and V is TRBV3-1 (or the pseudogene TRBV3-2), with 13 bases matching TRBD2. The clonotype originates from a woman aged 25-40 years who had recovered from COVID-19. CDR3 residues: CASSPILAGGVKGDQETQYF. The CDR3 DNA is TGTGCCAGCAGCCCGATACTAGCGGGAGGGGTTAAGGGGGATCAAGAGACCCAGTACTTC.